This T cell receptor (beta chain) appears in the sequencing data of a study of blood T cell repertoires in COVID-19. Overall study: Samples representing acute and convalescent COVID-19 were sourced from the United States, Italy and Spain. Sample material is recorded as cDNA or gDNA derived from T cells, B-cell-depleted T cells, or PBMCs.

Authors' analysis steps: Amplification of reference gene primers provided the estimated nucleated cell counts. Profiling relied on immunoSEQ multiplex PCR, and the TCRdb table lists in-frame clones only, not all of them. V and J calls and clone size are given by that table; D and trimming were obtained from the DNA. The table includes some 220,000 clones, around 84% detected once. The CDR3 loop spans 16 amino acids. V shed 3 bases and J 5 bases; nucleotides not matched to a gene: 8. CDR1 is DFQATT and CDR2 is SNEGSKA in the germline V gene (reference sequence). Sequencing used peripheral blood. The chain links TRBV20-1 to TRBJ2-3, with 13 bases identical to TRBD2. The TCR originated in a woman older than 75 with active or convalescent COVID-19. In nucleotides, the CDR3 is TGCAGTGCTAGTCTACTAGCGGGGGGGGTCCAAGATACGCAGTATTTT. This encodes CSASLLAGGVQDTQYF.